This T cell receptor beta chain originates from a study of spatial heterogeneity in lung cancer. Time point here: sample taken at primary tumor resection. No cell sorting; template was whole RNA from tumor, lung tissue or PBMC. This clonotype was seen ten or more times. CDR1 and CDR2 (germline): MNHEY, SVGEGT. With 4 bases removed from V and 5 bases from J, the gap between germline ends came to 11 bases. This CDR3 has 13 amino acids. One entry per CDR3 protein, called by TCRdb with MiXCR from the 5' RACE reads. The data hold around 92,000 distinct CDR3 sequences, with about an eighth observed a single time.

This clonotype originated in a male donor with early-stage non-small cell lung cancer. This chain uses TRBV6-2 or TRBV6-3 with TRBJ2-5; D not certain. Here the sequenced sample was PBMCs, taken at surgery. The CDR3 region is CASSWLLGETQYF. The CDR3 DNA follows: TGTGCCAGCAGTTGGTTATTGGGGGAGACCCAGTACTTC.